This T cell receptor beta chain derives from a study of blood T cell repertoires in COVID-19. TCRdb keeps only in-frame clones here, not all; method: immunoSEQ multiplex PCR. The sample has around 300,000 clones; over 70% are singletons. CDR1 GTSNPN and CDR2 SVGIG come from the germline V gene (reference sequence). The CDR3 is 16 residues long. The trim removed 4 bases at V and 1 base at J, leaving 10 bases unmatched. Sequencing was performed on PBMCs or T cells enriched from blood (not recorded which). This chain joins TRBV30 and TRBJ2-3; 8 bases map to TRBD1. This TCR derives from a young man who had recovered from COVID-19. CDR3 in DNA: TGTGCCTGGAAAATAGGGCTGGGACAGGGCACAGATACGCAGTATTTT. Translation gives CAWKIGLGQGTDTQYF. Full variable domain (remainder filled in from reference TRBV30 and TRBJ2-3): SQTIHQWPATLVQPVGSPLSLECTVEGTSNPNLYWYRQAAGRGLQLLFYSVGIGQISSEVPQNLSASRPQDRQFILSSKKLLLSDSGFYLCAWKIGLGQGTDTQYFGPGTRLTVL.